These 2 T cell receptor beta chains came from one sample sequenced in a study of a mutant IDH1 vaccine in newly diagnosed glioma (dated by TCRdb to the early 2020s). Antigen specificity for these receptors is unknown. Explained via the paper, the time point label denotes: week 5, during vaccination. A 20-mer mutant IDH1 peptide at 300 micrograms in Montanide made up each vaccine dose, which was injected subcutaneously together with topical imiquimod. The method behind the library was the immunoSEQ multiplex PCR assay. Held by TCRdb, this immuneACCESS table contains in-frame sequences only and omits some clones. Under half of the omission traces to an unresolved V gene where checked; the cause of the rest is unknown. The sample records tens of thousands of clones, approximately 79% of which are singletons. About 3.1% of the sample goes to the ten largest clones. Specimen: PBMCs, collected from a glioma patient whose treatment included an IDH1 peptide vaccine. The receptors here all came from a woman aged 18-35 years with glioma. Some clones in this sample may be carry-over from other donors' samples.

CDR3 protein: CASSELGQRNEKLFF. The CDR3 DNA reads TGTGCCAGCAGTGAGTTGGGACAGAGGAATGAAAAACTGTTTTTT. The V and J genes are TRBV2 and TRBJ1-4; 7 bases fit TRBD1. V gave up 3 bases and J gave up 5 bases; unmatched junction bases: 6. CDR1 and CDR2 from the germline V gene are SNHLY and FYNNEI. The CDR3 contains 15 residues. The variable domain in full, completed from reference TRBV2 and TRBJ1-4, reads EPEVTQTPSHQVTQMGQEVILRCVPISNHLYFYWYRQILGQKVEFLVSFYNNEISEKSEIFDDQFSVERPDGSNFTLKIRSTKLEDSAMYFCASSELGQRNEKLFFGSGTQLSVL.

The J gene is TRBJ2-7, the V gene TRBV4-2; unclear D gene. The V gene lost 3 bases and the J gene lost 2 bases, with 14 bases spanning the gap. The CDR3 has 15 amino acids. The germline V gene has CDR1 LGHNA and CDR2 YNFKEQ. In DNA, the CDR3 is TGTGCCAGCAGCCAGACCTCCTCAGCGACCTACGAGCAGTACTTC. Protein sequence: CASSQTSSATYEQYF.